What follows describes a single TCR beta chain. Germline trimming cut 1 base from V and 6 bases from J; bases unmatched to any gene: 10. The length of the CDR3 is 17 residues. In germline, CDR1 is SGHVS, CDR2 FNYEAQ. This sample was included in a study of blood T cells in healthy people across ages. A second PCR of about 7 to 12 cycles used a sample-barcoded 5' primer and a J-beta primer mix. A tag from a template-switch adaptor with 12 random nucleotides marked each cDNA molecule. Any given sample supplied a minimum of 3 million CDR3-containing paired-end reads. Each CDR3 protein gets one entry after TCRdb re-called the 5' RACE reads with MiXCR. The sample records hundreds of thousands of distinct CDR3 sequences, around 45% being singletons.

The chain uses TRBV7-6 and TRBJ2-2; 8 bases agree with TRBD2. The source is a woman aged 55-69 years in good health. Source material: blood. The CDR3 DNA reads as TGTGCCAGCAGCTTAGGTACTAGCGGCCAGGGTTCCGGGGAGCTGTTTTTT. It yields the protein CASSLGTSGQGSGELFF.